The entry that follows covers one TCR beta chain sequence. Its antigen is currently unknown. The data were obtained in a study of T cells in localized non-small cell lung cancer. Study-wide results and caveats: Longer overall survival was linked to higher blood T cell density. Sequencing was restricted to one tumor region; therefore, heterogeneity remains possible. The greatest T cell clonality was found in uninvolved adjacent lung (higher than in tumor). Among the top 100 tumor clones, a median about 57 appeared in adjacent lung.

V trimming: 5 bases; J trimming: 9 bases; junction bases outside the gene matches: 6. Germline V gene data show CDR1 as SGHTA and CDR2 as FQGTGA. The length of the CDR3 is 14 residues. The protocol was immunoSEQ multiplex PCR, while the TCRdb copy is restricted to in-frame clones and leaves out a portion. The sample has 70,000 or so clones, about 88% seen once. The sequenced sample was peripheral blood, obtained before any cancer treatment. The rearrangement links TRBV7-3 to TRBJ2-1, with 11 positions matching TRBD1. This receptor was taken from a female donor older than 55 with stage I lung adenocarcinoma. CDR3 DNA: TGTGCCAGCAGCCCGGGACAGGGGGAATCTGAGCAGTTCTTC. Its protein is CASSPGQGESEQFF.